Listed below are T cell receptor beta chains from one sample, sequenced in a study of tumour-infiltrating T cells in Burkitt lymphoma. Method: immunoSEQ multiplex PCR; TCRdb's copy keeps in-frame clones and lacks some. Among about 46,000 clones listed, roughly 30% were seen once. The sequenced sample was tumor tissue. The receptors come from a human donor with Burkitt lymphoma. Each CDR3 is given with its conserved first and last residue. Each record gives: clone size, J gene, V gene, D gene, CDR3 DNA, CDR3 protein. D genes are given only for firm matches. Part of the rows lack a size; the others show once, few, many or a class for expanded clones.

abundance: NA
j_gene: TRBJ1-5
v_gene: TRBV5-1
d_gene: NA
CDR3nt: TGCGCCAGCAGCTTGGGCAACAATCAGCCCCAGCATTTT
CDR3aa: CASSLGNNQPQHF

abundance: NA
j_gene: TRBJ1-1
v_gene: TRBV9
d_gene: NA
CDR3nt: TGTGCCAGCAGCGTCGGGCAGGACGTCCCTTTCTTT
CDR3aa: CASSVGQDVPFF

abundance: few
j_gene: TRBJ1-6
v_gene: TRBV4-3
d_gene: NA
CDR3nt: TGCGCCAGCAGCCAAGATTGGGCCTTCCAGTCGGCCGGACCCCTCCACTTT
CDR3aa: CASSQDWAFQSAGPLHF

abundance: NA
j_gene: TRBJ1-1
v_gene: TRBV7-8
d_gene: TRBD1
CDR3nt: TGTGCCAGCAGCTTAGGACAGGGCCGGATCACTGAAGCTTTCTTT
CDR3aa: CASSLGQGRITEAFF

abundance: few
j_gene: TRBJ2-5
v_gene: TRBV5-1
d_gene: NA
CDR3nt: TGCGCCAGCAGCTTGGGGGGTAAGATTGGACTCCAGTACTTC
CDR3aa: CASSLGGKIGLQYF

abundance: NA
j_gene: TRBJ2-1
v_gene: TRBV7-2
d_gene: NA
CDR3nt: TGTGCCAGCAGCATCCCCGGGACTCTCAATGAGCAGTTCTTC
CDR3aa: CASSIPGTLNEQFF

abundance: NA
j_gene: TRBJ2-7
v_gene: TRBV28
d_gene: TRBD1
CDR3nt: TGTGCCAGCAGTTTTAGACAGGGGGCGCGGTACGAGCAGTACTTC
CDR3aa: CASSFRQGARYEQYF

abundance: NA
j_gene: TRBJ1-1
v_gene: TRBV7-8
d_gene: NA
CDR3nt: TGTGCCAGCAGCCCGAGGGCGGGGTACACTGAAGCTTTCTTT
CDR3aa: CASSPRAGYTEAFF

abundance: NA
j_gene: TRBJ1-2
v_gene: TRBV5-5
d_gene: NA
CDR3nt: TGTGCCAGCAGCTTGGGACCGGACAGTGGCTACACCTTC
CDR3aa: CASSLGPDSGYTF

abundance: NA
j_gene: TRBJ2-5
v_gene: TRBV29-1
d_gene: NA
CDR3nt: TGCAGCGTTGCTAGCGTGGAGACCCAGTACTTC
CDR3aa: CSVASVETQYF

abundance: NA
j_gene: TRBJ1-1
v_gene: TRBV5-4
d_gene: NA
CDR3nt: TGTGCCAGCAGCTTGGGGGGCGCCGGGGGCACTGAAGCTTTCTTT
CDR3aa: CASSLGGAGGTEAFF

abundance: NA
j_gene: TRBJ1-2
v_gene: TRBV5-6
d_gene: NA
CDR3nt: TGTGCCAGCAGCCTGCGCGGGGGGAAGTACTATGGCTACACCTTC
CDR3aa: CASSLRGGKYYGYTF

abundance: NA
j_gene: TRBJ1-2
v_gene: TRBV2
d_gene: NA
CDR3nt: TGTGCCAGCCTCACAGGGCTAGGCTATGGCTACACCTTC
CDR3aa: CASLTGLGYGYTF

abundance: NA
j_gene: TRBJ1-5
v_gene: TRBV19
d_gene: TRBD1
CDR3nt: TGTGCCAGTAAGCCCGGGGGACAGGGTTTCGCGCCCCAGCATTTT
CDR3aa: CASKPGGQGFAPQHF

abundance: NA
j_gene: TRBJ1-2
v_gene: TRBV4-3
d_gene: NA
CDR3nt: TGCGCCAGCAGCCAAGAGAAAGGGGGGAACTATGGCTACACCTTC
CDR3aa: CASSQEKGGNYGYTF

abundance: NA
j_gene: TRBJ1-1
v_gene: TRBV9
d_gene: NA
CDR3nt: TGTGCCAGCAGCGTAGTTTCAGGGTTGAACACTGAAGCTTTCTTT
CDR3aa: CASSVVSGLNTEAFF

abundance: NA
j_gene: TRBJ1-1
v_gene: TRBV4-1
d_gene: TRBD1
CDR3nt: TGCGCCAGCAGCCGAGACCAACAGGGGAATACTGAAGCTTTCTTT
CDR3aa: CASSRDQQGNTEAFF

abundance: few
j_gene: TRBJ1-1
v_gene: TRBV6-6
d_gene: NA
CDR3nt: TGTGCCACCGGGGGGGTCAGGGGCACTGAAGCTTTCTTT
CDR3aa: CATGGVRGTEAFF

abundance: NA
j_gene: TRBJ1-1
v_gene: TRBV6-1
d_gene: NA
CDR3nt: TGTGCCAGCAGTGGTCGCAGGGCCACTGAAGCTTTCTTT
CDR3aa: CASSGRRATEAFF

abundance: few
j_gene: TRBJ1-2
v_gene: TRBV6-6
d_gene: TRBD1
CDR3nt: TGTTCGACCAAACCCGGGACAGAGCGGGGCTACACCTTC
CDR3aa: CSTKPGTERGYTF

abundance: NA
j_gene: TRBJ1-3
v_gene: TRBV5-5
d_gene: NA
CDR3nt: TGTGCCAGCAGCTTGGGTGGAGTCTCTGGAAACACCATATATTTT
CDR3aa: CASSLGGVSGNTIYF

abundance: NA
j_gene: TRBJ2-5
v_gene: TRBV5-1
d_gene: NA
CDR3nt: TGCGCCAGCAGCTTAAGGAGCCGGGTGGAGACCCAGTACTTC
CDR3aa: CASSLRSRVETQYF

abundance: few
j_gene: TRBJ2-3
v_gene: TRBV6-5
d_gene: NA
CDR3nt: TGTGCCAGCACCTTCACAGATACGCAGTATTTT
CDR3aa: CASTFTDTQYF

abundance: few
j_gene: TRBJ1-2
v_gene: TRBV9
d_gene: NA
CDR3nt: TGTGCCAGCAGCGTAGTGGACTCCATTTGGTATGGCTACACCTTC
CDR3aa: CASSVVDSIWYGYTF

abundance: NA
j_gene: TRBJ2-5
v_gene: TRBV29-1
d_gene: NA
CDR3nt: TGCAGCGTTGACCGCCTGGCTGAGACCCAGTACTTC
CDR3aa: CSVDRLAETQYF

abundance: NA
j_gene: TRBJ1-5
v_gene: TRBV19
d_gene: NA
CDR3nt: TGTGCCAGTAGTATAGGTCAGTCTAGCAATCAGCCCCAGCATTTT
CDR3aa: CASSIGQSSNQPQHF

abundance: NA
j_gene: TRBJ2-1
v_gene: TRBV4-2
d_gene: TRBD2
CDR3nt: TGTGCCAGCAGCCAAGTGTTCCCGGGACTACTCGAGTTCTTC
CDR3aa: CASSQVFPGLLEFF

abundance: NA
j_gene: TRBJ1-5
v_gene: TRBV2
d_gene: TRBD1
CDR3nt: TGTGCCAGCAGGGGGACAGGGGATCAGCCCCAGCATTTT
CDR3aa: CASRGTGDQPQHF

abundance: few
j_gene: TRBJ1-6
v_gene: TRBV10-3
d_gene: NA
CDR3nt: TGTGCCATCAGAGGACGGAATTCACCCCTCCACTTT
CDR3aa: CAIRGRNSPLHF

abundance: NA
j_gene: TRBJ2-4
v_gene: TRBV7-9
d_gene: TRBD1
CDR3nt: TGTGCCAGCAGCTTAGGACAGGGCACAAACATTCAGTACTTC
CDR3aa: CASSLGQGTNIQYF

abundance: NA
j_gene: TRBJ2-5
v_gene: TRBV7-3
d_gene: NA
CDR3nt: TGTGCCAGCAGCTTATGGGATGACTTAGAGACCCAGTACTTC
CDR3aa: CASSLWDDLETQYF

abundance: NA
j_gene: TRBJ2-4
v_gene: TRBV5-1
d_gene: NA
CDR3nt: TGCGCCAGCAGCCCAACAGGGCTAACCAAAAACATTCAGTACTTC
CDR3aa: CASSPTGLTKNIQYF

abundance: NA
j_gene: TRBJ1-3
v_gene: TRBV18
d_gene: NA
CDR3nt: TGTGCCAGCTCACCACCGAAGACAGGCTCTGGAAACACCATATATTTT
CDR3aa: CASSPPKTGSGNTIYF

abundance: NA
j_gene: TRBJ1-6
v_gene: TRBV5-1
d_gene: NA
CDR3nt: TGCGCCAGCAGCTTGGGGCCGGAGAACTCACCCCTCCACTTT
CDR3aa: CASSLGPENSPLHF

abundance: NA
j_gene: TRBJ1-2
v_gene: TRBV6-5
d_gene: NA
CDR3nt: TGTGCCAGCAAGGGTTTCAGGGAGATCGGCTACACCTTC
CDR3aa: CASKGFREIGYTF

abundance: NA
j_gene: TRBJ2-3
v_gene: TRBV2
d_gene: TRBD2
CDR3nt: TGTGCCAGCAGACCACTAGCGGGGGGGACAGATACGCAGTATTTT
CDR3aa: CASRPLAGGTDTQYF

abundance: few
j_gene: TRBJ1-6
v_gene: TRBV6-6
d_gene: NA
CDR3nt: TGTGCCAGCGGTTCAGAGAAACCCCTCCACTTT
CDR3aa: CASGSEKPLHF

abundance: few
j_gene: TRBJ1-5
v_gene: TRBV15
d_gene: NA
CDR3nt: TGTGCCACCAGCAGGCCGGATAGCAATCAGCCCCAGCATTTT
CDR3aa: CATSRPDSNQPQHF

abundance: few
j_gene: TRBJ1-1
v_gene: TRBV6-5
d_gene: TRBD1
CDR3nt: TGTGCCAGCAGACAGGGGACTGAAGCTTTCTTT
CDR3aa: CASRQGTEAFF

abundance: few
j_gene: TRBJ1-2
v_gene: TRBV23-1
d_gene: NA
CDR3nt: TGCGTGAAAATAACTTACCCCGGGACACAATTAACCACCTTC
CDR3aa: CVKITYPGTQLTTF

abundance: NA
j_gene: TRBJ2-1
v_gene: TRBV27
d_gene: TRBD1
CDR3nt: TGTGCCAGCAGTTCCGGGACAGGGGGCTACAATGAGCAGTTCTTC
CDR3aa: CASSSGTGGYNEQFF

abundance: NA
j_gene: TRBJ1-1
v_gene: TRBV2
d_gene: NA
CDR3nt: TGTGCCAGCAAAATTAGCCAGGGGATGAACACTGAAGCTTTCTTT
CDR3aa: CASKISQGMNTEAFF

abundance: few
j_gene: TRBJ1-2
v_gene: TRBV7-2
d_gene: NA
CDR3nt: TGTGCCAGCAGCTCTAGGGGGGGAGGGGGCTACACCTTC
CDR3aa: CASSSRGGGGYTF

abundance: few
j_gene: TRBJ1-1
v_gene: TRBV10-3
d_gene: NA
CDR3nt: TGTGCCATCAGTGAGTCAGGGGGGCTGGTTACTGAAGCTTTCTTT
CDR3aa: CAISESGGLVTEAFF

abundance: NA
j_gene: TRBJ1-6
v_gene: TRBV19
d_gene: NA
CDR3nt: TGTGCCAGTAGACAGTTCAAATCACCCCTCCACTTT
CDR3aa: CASRQFKSPLHF

abundance: NA
j_gene: TRBJ1-2
v_gene: TRBV25-1
d_gene: TRBD1
CDR3nt: TGTGCCAGCAGTGCTGCAGGGGGCGCCGACTATGGCTACACCTTC
CDR3aa: CASSAAGGADYGYTF

abundance: NA
j_gene: TRBJ1-5
v_gene: TRBV10-3
d_gene: TRBD1
CDR3nt: TGTGCCACCTGGACAGGACCCAATCAGCCCCAGCATTTT
CDR3aa: CATWTGPNQPQHF

abundance: few
j_gene: TRBJ1-3
v_gene: TRBV23-1
d_gene: NA
CDR3nt: TGCGCCAGCATTAAGGGTGGTCAAAACACCATATATTTT
CDR3aa: CASIKGGQNTIYF

abundance: NA
j_gene: TRBJ2-1
v_gene: TRBV11-2
d_gene: NA
CDR3nt: TGTGCCAGCAGCTTAGGTAGGACGGGGGTCCGGGGCAATGAGCAGTTCTTC
CDR3aa: CASSLGRTGVRGNEQFF

abundance: NA
j_gene: TRBJ2-1
v_gene: TRBV7-2
d_gene: NA
CDR3nt: TGTGCCAGCAGCTTAGCCAGAAACAATGAGCAGTTCTTC
CDR3aa: CASSLARNNEQFF

abundance: NA
j_gene: TRBJ1-2
v_gene: TRBV15
d_gene: TRBD1
CDR3nt: TGTGCCTCTCAGGGGGCAGGGGAGGCGCGAGGCTACACCTTC
CDR3aa: CASQGAGEARGYTF

abundance: few
j_gene: TRBJ1-1
v_gene: TRBV6-5
d_gene: TRBD1
CDR3nt: TGTGCCAGCAGAGCGGGGACAGGGGTTACTGAAGCTTTCTTT
CDR3aa: CASRAGTGVTEAFF

abundance: NA
j_gene: TRBJ2-1
v_gene: TRBV5-6
d_gene: TRBD1
CDR3nt: TGTGCCAGCAGCTTGGGAGGGACAGGATCTTCCAATGAGCAGTTCTTC
CDR3aa: CASSLGGTGSSNEQFF

abundance: few
j_gene: TRBJ1-2
v_gene: TRBV9
d_gene: NA
CDR3nt: TGTGCCAGCAGCGTAGGAGGGCAGAGCCTCTATGGCTACACCTTC
CDR3aa: CASSVGGQSLYGYTF

abundance: NA
j_gene: TRBJ2-1
v_gene: TRBV6-6
d_gene: TRBD1
CDR3nt: TGTGCCAGCAGCTCCCTTAGGGACAGGGATTACAATGAGCAGTTCTTC
CDR3aa: CASSSLRDRDYNEQFF

abundance: NA
j_gene: TRBJ2-1
v_gene: TRBV4-2
d_gene: NA
CDR3nt: TGTGCCAGCAGCATTGGACTGGCGGATGAGCAGTTCTTC
CDR3aa: CASSIGLADEQFF

abundance: few
j_gene: TRBJ2-7
v_gene: TRBV19
d_gene: TRBD1
CDR3nt: TGTGCCAGTAGTGGGGGAGTCGGACAGGGCGCCTACGAGCAGTACTTC
CDR3aa: CASSGGVGQGAYEQYF

abundance: NA
j_gene: TRBJ1-1
v_gene: TRBV18
d_gene: NA
CDR3nt: TGTGCCAGCTCACCGGGGGGGAACACTGAAGCTTTCTTT
CDR3aa: CASSPGGNTEAFF

abundance: NA
j_gene: TRBJ1-1
v_gene: TRBV27
d_gene: NA
CDR3nt: TGTGCCAGCAGTTTATCGACTGGCACTGAAGCTTTCTTT
CDR3aa: CASSLSTGTEAFF